This TCR beta chain appears in the sequencing data of a study of human T cells and chemical hapten exposure. In this sample, this clonotype turned up many times. Its antigen is still unknown. This CDR3 has 13 residues. After removal of 6 bases from V and 8 bases from J, the junction contained 4 bases not matched to a gene. The germline CDR1 and CDR2 sequences are SQVTM and ANQGSEA. Findings and limits, study-wide: TCRs exceeding a frequency of 1 in 1000 stayed unchanged under DPC sensitization.

Each CDR3 protein is one row after TCRdb ran MiXCR on the RACE reads. The sample includes nearly 350,000 distinct CDR3 sequences, approximately 6.9% of them seen just once. The time point was: patch test 1, 2 weeks after DPC sensitization. Treatment reported: therapeutic diphenylcyclopropenone sensitization with weekly scalp DPC. The TCR sequence derives from a woman aged 18-29 years with alopecia areata. Some clones in this sample may be carry-over from other donors' samples. The material was whole blood, obtained in connection with sensitization to the hapten diphenylcyclopropenone (DPC). V is TRBV29-1 and J is TRBJ2-1; 13 bases map to TRBD2. For the CDR3, the DNA is TGCAGCGTCCGACTAGCGGGGGGCTATGAGCAGTTCTTC. Residues: CSVRLAGGYEQFF.